The T cell receptor (beta chain) under discussion was sequenced for a study of early T cells in non-severe SARS-CoV-2 infection. The sample holds many counts of this clonotype. V lost 1 base, J lost 3 bases, and 4 bases stayed unmatched. Germline V gene data show CDR1 as SGHTA and CDR2 as FQGNSA. The CDR3 is 16 residues long. From the 5' RACE reads, TCRdb called clonotypes with MiXCR, one entry per CDR3 protein. Among around 30,000 distinct CDR3 sequences listed, approximately 6% were seen once. The rearrangement links TRBV7-2 to TRBJ2-1, with 9 bases aligning to TRBD2. The receptor comes from an adult who was a healthcare worker with PCR-confirmed SARS-CoV-2 infection or an uninfected control (not recorded which). The specimen was whole blood. In nucleotides, the CDR3 is TGTGCCAGCAGCTTAGTAGGAGCGGGGGGCTACAATGAGCAGTTCTTC. Its protein product is CASSLVGAGGYNEQFF.